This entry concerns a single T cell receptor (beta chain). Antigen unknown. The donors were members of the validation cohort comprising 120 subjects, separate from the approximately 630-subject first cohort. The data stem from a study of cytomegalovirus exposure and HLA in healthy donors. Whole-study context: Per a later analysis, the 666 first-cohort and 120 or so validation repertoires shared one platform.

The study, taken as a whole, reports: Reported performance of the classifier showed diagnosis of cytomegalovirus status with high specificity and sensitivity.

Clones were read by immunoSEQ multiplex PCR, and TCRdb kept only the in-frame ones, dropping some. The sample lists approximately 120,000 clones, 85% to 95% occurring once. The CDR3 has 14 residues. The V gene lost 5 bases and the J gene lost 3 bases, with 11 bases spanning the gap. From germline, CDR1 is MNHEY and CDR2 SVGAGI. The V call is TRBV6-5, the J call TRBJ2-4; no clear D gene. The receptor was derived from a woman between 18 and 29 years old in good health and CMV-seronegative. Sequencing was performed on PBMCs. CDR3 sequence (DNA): TGTGCCAGCAGTCTATCTCGTAACAAAAACATTCAGTACTTC. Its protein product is CASSLSRNKNIQYF.